The 28 T cell receptor beta chains presented below share a single source sample, sequenced in a study of shared clonotypes between healthy human individuals. It was CD45RO-negative cells, positively selected for CCR7, that made up naive CD8 cells, with terminally differentiated effector memory CD45RA+ cells excluded. Produced via immunoSEQ multiplex PCR; TCRdb's table is partial and in-frame only. Counted here are about 1.9 million clones, just under 95% occurring once; the ten biggest clones make up approximately 1.7%. Material: naive CD8+ T cells from PBMCs. All receptors come from a young man in good health. Some clones in this sample may be carry-over from other donors' samples.

The gene calls are TRBV5-6 and TRBJ2-7; 8 positions match TRBD1. Germline V CDR1 and CDR2: SGHDT, YYEEEE. V shed 3 bases and J 4 bases; nucleotides not matched to a gene: 9. This CDR3 has 15 amino acids. CDR3 bases: TGTGCCAGCAGCTCATCCCCCCGGGACAGGTACGAGCAGTACTTC. It specifies CASSSSPRDRYEQYF.

The chain is built from TRBV5-4 and TRBJ2-7; 7 bases line up with TRBD1. CDR1 and CDR2 (germline): SGHNT, YYREEE (reference sequence). This CDR3 spans 16 amino acids. J was trimmed by 6 bases and V by 3 bases; bases with no gene match: 15. This CDR3 reads CASSSWGQSGGGEQYF. The CDR3 DNA reads as TGTGCCAGCAGCTCCTGGGGACAGTCAGGGGGTGGCGAGCAGTACTTC.

The chain employs TRBV27 and TRBJ1-2; 10 positions match TRBD1. V gave up 5 bases and J gave up 2 bases; unmatched junction bases: 14. CDR1 is MNHEY, CDR2 SMNVEV, per germline (reference sequence). The CDR3 is 18 amino acids. The CDR3 sequence: CASSPTGTGDTLNYGYTF. CDR3 DNA: TGTGCCAGCAGTCCCACCGGGACAGGGGACACATTAAACTATGGCTACACCTTC.

CDR3 nucleotides: TGCAGCGTCGCCGGGGGGGGGCAATTCACAGATACGCAGTATTTT. This sequence encodes CSVAGGGQFTDTQYF. J is TRBJ2-3 and V is TRBV29-1; 8 bases match TRBD2. CDR1 SQVTM and CDR2 ANQGSEA come from the germline V gene. After removal of 6 bases from V and 2 bases from J, the junction contained 10 bases not matched to a gene. CDR3 length equals 15 residues.

As concerns this clone: The germline gene is not matched at one end of the junction; a read error may be the cause. The chain uses TRBV27 and TRBJ2-5, with 8 bases matching TRBD1. Germline V lookup: CDR1 MNHEY, CDR2 SMNVEV (reference sequence). The CDR3 consists of 15 residues. The CDR3 is CASNPGQGAQGTQYF. The CDR3 DNA follows: TGTGCCAGCAACCCCGGGCAGGGGGCTCAAGGGACCCAGTACTTC.

The chain uses TRBV5-5 and TRBJ2-5, with TRBD1 matching over 7 bases. CDR3 length: 14 residues. V lost 1 base to trimming and J lost 4 bases; unmatched junction nucleotides: 4. CDR1 is SGHKS, CDR2 YYEKEE, per germline (reference sequence). This CDR3 reads CASSLRAGGETQYF. CDR3 nucleotides: TGTGCCAGCAGCTTGAGAGCAGGGGGAGAGACCCAGTACTTC.

This chain joins TRBV19 and TRBJ1-2; TRBD1 agrees at 8 bases. The CDR3 has 14 amino acids. Germline assignment: CDR1 LNHDA and CDR2 SQIVND (reference sequence). Trimming took 3 bases from V and 9 from J; bases not matched to a gene: 9. CDR3 sequence (DNA): TGTGCCAGTAGTATGAAGAACAGGGGGGACCGCTACACCTTC. This sequence encodes CASSMKNRGDRYTF.

This chain joins TRBV4-1 and TRBJ2-1; tentative D call: TRBD2 (6 bases). The CDR3 covers 15 residues. The germline V and J ends were trimmed by 0 bases and 2 bases, with 8 bases remaining between them. Germline V gives CDR1 MGHRA, CDR2 YSYEKL. CDR3: CASSQDTGAYNEQFF. The CDR3 DNA reads as TGCGCCAGCAGCCAAGATACGGGGGCCTACAATGAGCAGTTCTTC.

The genes are TRBV7-9 and TRBJ2-4; tentative D call: TRBD1 (5 bases). CDR1 is SEHNR, CDR2 FQNEAQ, per germline (reference sequence). The CDR3 has 12 amino acids. Trimming took 8 bases from V and 7 from J, leaving 12 bases between them. CDR3 in amino acids: CASRKTENIQYF. The CDR3, as DNA: TGTGCCAGCCGGAAGACAGAGAACATTCAGTACTTC.

V usage is TRBV11-2 and J usage is TRBJ2-1, with 12 positions matching TRBD2. V lost 0 bases, J lost 3 bases, and 6 bases stayed unmatched. The germline CDR1 and CDR2 sequences are SGHAT and FQNNGV. CDR3 length: 18 amino acids. The CDR3 DNA follows: TGTGCCAGCAGCTTAGATAGACTAGCGGGAGAGTTCTACAATGAGCAGTTCTTC. Translation: CASSLDRLAGEFYNEQFF.

The chain uses TRBV13 and TRBJ1-3, with 7 nucleotides matching TRBD1. V shed 4 bases and J 4 bases; nucleotides not matched to a gene: 4. CDR1 is PRHDT, CDR2 FYEKMQ, per germline (reference sequence). The CDR3 is 14 amino acids. CDR3 sequence reads: CASSSRQGGNTIYF. The CDR3 DNA reads as TGTGCCAGCAGCTCTCGACAGGGCGGAAACACCATATATTTT.

V is TRBV28 and J is TRBJ2-7; TRBD1 aligns across 7 bases. CDR1 is MDHEN, CDR2 SYDVKM, per germline. With 4 bases clipped from V and 4 bases from J, the junction kept 7 bases outside the gene matches. The CDR3 runs to 14 residues. DNA for the CDR3: TGTGCCAGCAGTTCGGAGGACAGGCTTTACGAGCAGTACTTC. Translated, it gives CASSSEDRLYEQYF.

A remark on this clone: The same CDR3 arises from other DNA sequences in this sample as well. The chain employs TRBV19 and TRBJ1-1, with 11 bases aligning to TRBD1. Trimming took 5 bases from V and 5 from J; bases not matched to a gene: 7. This CDR3 spans 15 amino acids. Germline CDR1 reads LNHDA; CDR2 reads SQIVND (reference sequence). Here the CDR3 reads CASSPGTGGYTEAFF. The CDR3 region has the DNA TGTGCCAGTAGTCCCGGGACAGGGGGATATACTGAAGCTTTCTTT.

The chain links TRBV6-1 to TRBJ1-1; D possibly corresponds to TRBD1 (5 bases). The V end was cut by 0 bases, the J end by 8 bases, with 10 bases between. Looked up from germline, CDR1 is MNHNS and CDR2 is SASEGT. The CDR3 covers 13 residues. This CDR3 is CASSEAGHQEAFF. Written as DNA, the CDR3 is TGTGCCAGCAGTGAAGCCGGACACCAAGAAGCTTTCTTT.

This chain uses TRBV9 with TRBJ2-1, with D possibly matching TRBD2 (5 bases). The V end lost 2 bases, the J end lost 7 bases, and 13 bases lay between the germline ends. Germline V lookup: CDR1 SGDLS, CDR2 YYNGEE. This CDR3 is 14 amino acids long. Written as DNA, the CDR3 is TGTGCCAGCAGCGTCGTCTATTCGGGGAATGAGCAGTTCTTC. Residues: CASSVVYSGNEQFF.

The chain couples TRBV19 to TRBJ1-1; no reliable D call. This CDR3 spans 16 amino acids. Germline-derived CDR1 and CDR2 are LNHDA and SQIVND (reference sequence). With 1 base removed from V and 5 bases from J, the gap between germline ends came to 17 bases. The DNA of the CDR3 is TGTGCCAGTAGTATAGGTCGGACGAGCTCGTCGACTGAAGCTTTCTTT. It specifies CASSIGRTSSSTEAFF.

The chain links TRBV27 to TRBJ2-1, with 8 nucleotides matching TRBD2. Trimming at V came to 2 bases and at J to 6 bases, leaving 6 bases not matched to a gene. The CDR3 contains 15 residues. CDR1 is MNHEY, CDR2 SMNVEV, per germline (reference sequence). CDR3 region: CASSLQASGPNEQFF. The DNA for the CDR3 is TGTGCCAGCAGTTTACAGGCTAGCGGGCCCAATGAGCAGTTCTTC.

The chain has TRBV7-9 and TRBJ2-5; D is undetermined. Germline assignment: CDR1 SEHNR and CDR2 FQNEAQ (reference sequence). V lost 5 bases, J lost 1 base, and 11 bases lay in between. This CDR3 is built from 14 residues. The CDR3 nucleotides are TGTGCCAGCAGCCACCCCCATCCCCAAGAGACCCAGTACTTC. The encoded protein is CASSHPHPQETQYF.

J is TRBJ2-1 and V is TRBV7-2, with D unresolved. Germline-derived CDR1 and CDR2 are SGHTA and FQGNSA. This CDR3 contains 9 residues. V was clipped by 3 bases and J by 9 bases, with 0 bases between them. The CDR3 nucleotides are TGTGCCAGCAGCTTTGAGCAGTTCTTC. This encodes CASSFEQFF. The complete variable domain, with remaining parts taken from reference TRBV7-2 and TRBJ2-1, reads GAGVSQSPSNKVTEKGKDVELRCDPISGHTALYWYRQSLGQGLEFLIYFQGNSAPDKSGLPSDRFSAERTGGSVSTLTIQRTQQEDSAVYLCASSFEQFFGPGTRLTVL.

The CDR3 spells CASSPGVERDSYNEQFF. The CDR3 DNA is TGTGCCAGCAGCCCCGGAGTCGAGCGGGATTCCTACAATGAGCAGTTCTTC. The chain combines TRBV7-8 with TRBJ2-1, with 7 bases matching TRBD2. The CDR3 covers 17 residues. CDR1 and CDR2 (germline): SGHVS, FQNEAQ. V was pared by 5 bases and J by 1 base, with 11 bases of the junction left unmatched.

With respect to this clone: Other nucleotide sequences from this sample produce the same CDR3. The V call is TRBV19, the J call TRBJ2-7; D is uncertain. From germline, CDR1 is LNHDA and CDR2 SQIVND (reference sequence). This CDR3 comprises 14 residues. Trimming took off 7 bases at V and 2 bases at J, with 15 bases between the two ends. The CDR3 reads CASTPRAGAYEQYF. The CDR3 nucleotides read TGTGCCAGTACCCCACGAGCAGGAGCCTACGAGCAGTACTTC. The full variable domain, with the rest looked up from reference TRBV19 and TRBJ2-7, is DGGITQSPKYLFRKEGQNVTLSCEQNLNHDAMYWYRQDPGQGLRLIYYSQIVNDFQKGDIAEGYSVSREKKESFPLTVTSAQKNPTAFYLCASTPRAGAYEQYFGPGTRLTVT.

J is TRBJ2-7 and V is TRBV5-1, with D possibly TRBD1 on 6 matching bases. V lost 2 bases and J lost 6, with 15 bases in between. Germline V gene lookup returns CDR1 SGHRS and CDR2 YFSETQ. The CDR3 has 14 amino acids. The CDR3 DNA follows: TGCGCCAGCAGCTTAGGCAGGGGCCGCCTCGAGCAGTACTTC. Amino acid sequence: CASSLGRGRLEQYF.

The chain uses TRBV9 and TRBJ2-7; D is unresolved. The CDR3 spans 16 residues. The germline gives CDR1 SGDLS, CDR2 YYNGEE. With 1 base removed from V and 0 bases from J, the gap between germline ends came to 14 bases. This CDR3 reads CASSVTAGASSYEQYF. The CDR3 bases are TGTGCCAGCAGCGTAACCGCTGGCGCAAGCTCCTACGAGCAGTACTTC.

In this sample, this clone turned up once. The chain couples TRBV28 to TRBJ2-7; D uncertain. The CDR3 runs to 14 residues. Per the germline V gene, CDR1 is MDHEN and CDR2 is SYDVKM. V dropped 6 bases and J dropped 3 bases, with 15 bases sitting between them. The CDR3 sequence is CASSTLDSYYEQYF. The CDR3 DNA reads as TGTGCCAGCAGCACCCTAGACTCCTACTACGAGCAGTACTTC.

J is TRBJ2-1 and V is TRBV27; possible D gene TRBD2, 6 bases. The CDR3 consists of 13 residues. V was pared by 3 bases and J by 9 bases, with 12 bases between. Germline loops: CDR1 MNHEY, CDR2 SMNVEV (reference sequence). CDR3 coding DNA: TGTGCCAGCAGTTTCAATAGCGGTTCTGAGCAGTTCTTC. It translates to CASSFNSGSEQFF.

In its sample, this clone was seen a few times. Different DNA sequences within this sample yield the same CDR3. This sequence joins TRBV7-9 and TRBJ2-2; D call uncertain. Germline CDR1 and CDR2: SEHNR and FQNEAQ (reference sequence). The germline V and J ends were trimmed by 5 bases and 4 bases, with 2 bases remaining between them. The CDR3 has 11 residues. CDR3: CASSRTGELFF. CDR3 bases: TGTGCCAGCAGCCGCACCGGGGAGCTGTTTTTT.

This clone has just one count. The chain couples TRBV29-1 to TRBJ1-2; D is possibly TRBD1 (6 bases). CDR1 and CDR2 from the germline V gene are SQVTM and ANQGSEA. The length of the CDR3 is 12 residues. With 4 bases removed from V and 4 bases from J, the gap between germline ends came to 10 bases. The chain's CDR3 is CSVVGHGYGYTF. The CDR3 DNA sequence: TGCAGCGTTGTGGGACATGGCTATGGCTACACCTTC.

Details on this clone: The identical CDR3 is also encoded by other nucleotide sequences in the sample. The J gene is TRBJ2-1, the V gene TRBV6-5; D ambiguous. The CDR3 extends over 13 amino acids. The V and J ends lost 0 bases and 7 bases respectively, with 7 bases between them. Per germline, CDR1 MNHEY and CDR2 SVGAGI. This chain's CDR3 is CASSYSQNNEQFF. In DNA form, the CDR3 reads TGTGCCAGCAGTTACTCTCAGAATAATGAGCAGTTCTTC.